The 2 T cell receptor beta chains given below trace back to one sample, sequenced in a study of blood T cell repertoires in COVID-19. The assay was immunoSEQ multiplex PCR, and TCRdb's table has in-frame clones only and misses some. The sample has approximately 260,000 clones; around 81% are singletons. The specimen was PBMCs or T cells enriched from blood (not recorded which). The origin of the receptors is a man aged 45-60 years who had recovered from COVID-19.

The J gene is TRBJ2-1, the V gene TRBV30; perhaps TRBD2 as D (6 bases). Germline values: CDR1 GTSNPN, CDR2 SVGIG (reference sequence). The CDR3 extends over 17 amino acids. Trimming removed 2 bases at V and 5 bases at J, with 22 bases between. The CDR3: CAWSWAGGFAGNNEQFF. The CDR3, as DNA: TGTGCCTGGAGTTGGGCTGGTGGGTTTGCGGGGAACAATGAGCAGTTCTTC. Full variable domain (outside the CDR3, taken from reference TRBV30 and TRBJ2-1): SQTIHQWPATLVQPVGSPLSLECTVEGTSNPNLYWYRQAAGRGLQLLFYSVGIGQISSEVPQNLSASRPQDRQFILSSKKLLLSDSGFYLCAWSWAGGFAGNNEQFFGPGTRLTVL.

CDR3: CASSVGGGTGGNEQFF. The CDR3 nucleotides read TGTGCCAGCAGCGTAGGTGGAGGGACAGGGGGTAATGAGCAGTTCTTC. The chain uses TRBV9 and TRBJ2-1, with TRBD1 matching 11 bases. This CDR3 spans 16 amino acids. With V trimmed by 0 bases and J by 7 bases, 6 bases remained unmatched. Germline V CDR1 and CDR2: SGDLS, YYNGEE. Full variable domain (missing parts from reference TRBV9 and TRBJ2-1): DSGVTQTPKHLITATGQRVTLRCSPRSGDLSVYWYQQSLDQGLQFLIQYYNGEERAKGNILERFSAQQFPDLHSELNLSSLELGDSALYFCASSVGGGTGGNEQFFGPGTRLTVL.